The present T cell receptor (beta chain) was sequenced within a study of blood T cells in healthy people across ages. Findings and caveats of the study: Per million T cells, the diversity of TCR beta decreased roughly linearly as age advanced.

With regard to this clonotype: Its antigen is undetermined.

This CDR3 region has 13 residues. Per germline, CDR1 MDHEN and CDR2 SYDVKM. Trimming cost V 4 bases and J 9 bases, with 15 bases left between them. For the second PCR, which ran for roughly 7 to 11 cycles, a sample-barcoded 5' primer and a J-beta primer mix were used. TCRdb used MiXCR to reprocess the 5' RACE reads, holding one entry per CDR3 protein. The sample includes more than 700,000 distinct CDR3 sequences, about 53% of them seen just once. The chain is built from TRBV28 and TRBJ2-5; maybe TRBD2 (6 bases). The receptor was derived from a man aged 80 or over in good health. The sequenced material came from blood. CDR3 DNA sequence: TGTGCCAGCAGTTCTTCCCTACTAGCTGCCCAGTACTTC. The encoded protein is CASSSSLLAAQYF. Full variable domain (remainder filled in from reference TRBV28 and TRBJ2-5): DVKVTQSSRYLVKRTGEKVFLECVQDMDHENMFWYRQDPGLGLRLIYFSYDVKMKEKGDIPEGYSVSREKKERFSLILESASTNQTSMYLCASSSSLLAAQYFGPGTRLLVL.